These 18 T cell receptor beta chains came from one sample sequenced in a study of cytomegalovirus exposure and HLA in healthy donors. Primers for the PCR totalled 60 Vbeta and 13 Jbeta. Some clones are missing from TCRdb's copy, which holds only in-frame ones; the method was immunoSEQ multiplex PCR. The sample has tens of thousands of clones, around three fifths seen once. Sequences were obtained from PBMCs. The receptors were sampled from a human donor in good health.

This chain uses TRBV2 with TRBJ1-3, with a weak D call TRBD1 (6 bases). The germline gives CDR1 SNHLY, CDR2 FYNNEI. The V end was cut by 6 bases, the J end by 14 bases, with 17 bases between. The CDR3 is 12 amino acids. DNA of the CDR3: TGTGCCAGCAGCCCTGGGGTTACAGGGCTATATTTT. Amino acids: CASSPGVTGLYF.

The sample holds a few counts of this clone. One junction end does not reproduce the germline sequence, and a read error may be involved. The V and J genes are TRBV7-9 and TRBJ1-1; perhaps TRBD1 as D (6 bases). The length of the CDR3 is 13 residues. Germline CDR1 SEHNR, CDR2 FQNEAQ (reference sequence). The CDR3 region has the DNA TGTTCCAGCAGCCGCTACAGGGAGACTGAAGCTTTCTTT. Translating gives CSSSRYRETEAFF.

The sample holds a few counts of this clone. This chain joins TRBV5-1 and TRBJ1-1; D is possibly TRBD1 (6 bases). The germline V and J ends were trimmed by 2 bases and 6 bases, with 14 bases remaining between them. The CDR3 runs to 14 residues. Germline assignment: CDR1 SGHRS and CDR2 YFSETQ. CDR3 sequence: CASSLQGFGSEAFF. CDR3 DNA sequence: TGCGCCAGCAGCTTACAGGGATTCGGCTCTGAAGCTTTCTTT.

The V call is TRBV30, the J call TRBJ1-2; 8 bases line up with TRBD1. There are 11 residues in the CDR3. Germline V CDR1 and CDR2: GTSNPN, SVGIG (reference sequence). CDR3 sequence (DNA): TGTGGGGGAAACAGGGGGAATGGCTACACCTTC. It yields the protein CGGNRGNGYTF. Combining the CDR3 with reference TRBV30 and TRBJ1-2 gives the whole variable domain SQTIHQWPATLVQPVGSPLSLECTVEGTSNPNLYWYRQAAGRGLQLLFYSVGIGQISSEVPQNLSASRPQDRQFILSSKKLLLSDSGFYLCGGNRGNGYTFGSGTRLTVV.

The chain joins TRBV7-9 to TRBJ1-6; D gene unclear. This CDR3 region has 14 residues. Trimming pared 5 bases from V and 8 bases from J, leaving 13 bases between. Germline V CDR1 and CDR2: SEHNR, FQNEAQ (reference sequence). CDR3 sequence: CASSLSTTDSPLHF. Written as DNA, the CDR3 is TGTGCCAGCAGCCTAAGTACTACGGATTCACCCCTCCACTTT.

This clone was picked up a small number of times. The rearrangement uses TRBV10-1 and TRBJ2-3; 15 bases are shared with TRBD2. The germline CDR1 and CDR2 sequences are WNHNN and SYGVQD (reference sequence). V lost 4 bases, J lost 1 base, and 12 bases stayed unmatched. The CDR3 contains 20 residues. The DNA for the CDR3 is TGCGCCAGCAGTGCTGACCCCGGGACTAGCGGGGGGACGCGCACAGATACGCAGTATTTT. Its translation is CASSADPGTSGGTRTDTQYF.

There are a few counts of this clone. The chain links TRBV6-5 to TRBJ1-1; D possibly corresponds to TRBD1 (5 bases). V was shortened by 6 bases and J by 1 base, with 12 bases between the two germline ends. The CDR3 is 14 amino acids. Per germline, CDR1 MNHEY and CDR2 SVGAGI. The CDR3 sequence is CASSPGLRNTEAFF. The CDR3, as DNA: TGTGCCAGCAGCCCGGGACTCCGGAACACTGAAGCTTTCTTT.

The chain carries TRBV4-1 and TRBJ2-2; D is undetermined. V was pared by 7 bases and J by 4 bases, with 19 bases between. Germline V gene data show CDR1 as MGHRA and CDR2 as YSYEKL. The CDR3 is made up of 16 amino acids. The CDR3 region has the DNA TGCGCCAGCACCGAAACCCCCGGCGGCCTCACCGGGGAGCTGTTTTTT. As protein: CASTETPGGLTGELFF.

The rearrangement links TRBV29-1 to TRBJ1-5; 8 bases fit TRBD1. Trimming cost V 6 bases and J 1 base; bases outside gene matches: 2. CDR1 is SQVTM and CDR2 is ANQGSEA in the germline V gene. The CDR3 runs to 13 residues. The CDR3 DNA sequence: TGCAGCGTCCGGGACAGGAGCAATCAGCCCCAGCATTTT. It is translated as CSVRDRSNQPQHF. Together with reference TRBV29-1 and TRBJ1-5, the CDR3 gives the full variable domain: SAVISQKPSRDICQRGTSLTIQCQVDSQVTMMFWYRQQPGQSLTLIATANQGSEATYESGFVIDKFPISRPNLTFSTLTVSNMSPEDSSIYLCSVRDRSNQPQHFGDGTRLSIL.

The V gene is TRBV7-9, the J gene TRBJ1-1; D might be TRBD1 (5 bases). Deletions cut 4 bases from V and 3 bases from J, with 24 bases between. CDR1 is SEHNR and CDR2 is FQNEAQ in the germline V gene (reference sequence). The CDR3 spans 18 residues. The CDR3 sequence is CASSSTGTSTLGHTEAFF. The DNA of the CDR3 is TGTGCCAGCAGCTCCACCGGGACTTCCACCCTGGGGCACACTGAAGCTTTCTTT.

The J gene is TRBJ2-5, the V gene TRBV5-1; 7 nucleotides align to TRBD2. The CDR3 consists of 15 residues. Germline V lookup: CDR1 SGHRS, CDR2 YFSETQ. V dropped 4 bases and J dropped 2; count of bases not matched to a gene: 8. This CDR3 reads CASSTISGGQETQYF. In DNA, the CDR3 is TGCGCCAGCAGCACCATATCGGGGGGACAAGAGACCCAGTACTTC.

V gene TRBV12-5 combines with J gene TRBJ1-1; D may be TRBD1 (6 bases). The ends were cut back, 4 bases at V and 1 base at J, with 10 bases in the middle. Germline assignment: CDR1 LGHNT and CDR2 FRNRAP. This CDR3 is built from 14 residues. The CDR3 loop is CASGSQGPNTEAFF. The CDR3 coding sequence is TGTGCTAGTGGTTCGCAGGGGCCGAACACTGAAGCTTTCTTT.

The chain recombines TRBV2 with TRBJ2-3, with TRBD2 matching 8 bases. CDR3 length: 15 residues. The germline V gene has CDR1 SNHLY and CDR2 FYNNEI. Trimming cost V 7 bases and J 1 base; bases outside gene matches: 7. CDR3 region: CASTRSSGGTDTQYF. In DNA, the CDR3 is TGTGCCAGCACTAGGAGTAGCGGGGGCACAGATACGCAGTATTTT.

This clone was detected a few times. This chain uses TRBV19 with TRBJ2-5; 9 positions agree with TRBD1. J was trimmed by 3 bases and V by 4 bases; bases with no gene match: 12. This CDR3 is built from 17 residues. Germline CDR1 and CDR2: LNHDA and SQIVND (reference sequence). The CDR3 here is CASSRTRDRVGEETQYF. The CDR3 nucleotides are TGTGCCAGTAGTAGAACCCGGGACAGGGTTGGGGAAGAGACCCAGTACTTC.

V is TRBV7-2 and J is TRBJ1-5; no clear D. There are 14 residues in the CDR3. Germline loops: CDR1 SGHTA, CDR2 FQGNSA. V lost 6 bases to trimming and J lost 1 base, with 10 bases between them. The CDR3 is CASSLTLSNQPQHF. The CDR3 DNA reads as TGTGCCAGCAGTTTGACATTAAGCAATCAGCCCCAGCATTTT.

This clone was counted between two and nine times. The chain has TRBV9 and TRBJ2-2, with 12 bases that match TRBD2. This CDR3 has 20 amino acids. Germline V gives CDR1 SGDLS, CDR2 YYNGEE. Trimming removed 4 bases from V and 1 base from J; junction bases left unmatched: 14. The CDR3 nucleotides read TGTGCCAGCAGCACCGCTAGCGGGGGGGCCGGAGGACGGAACACCGGGGAGCTGTTTTTT. This sequence encodes CASSTASGGAGGRNTGELFF.

This CDR3 reads CASSQEDRAYEQYF. The CDR3 nucleotides are TGCGCCAGCAGCCAAGAAGACAGGGCCTACGAGCAGTACTTC. This chain joins TRBV4-3 and TRBJ2-7, with TRBD1 matching over 7 bases. Germline loops: CDR1 LGHNA, CDR2 YSLEER. V gave up 0 bases and J gave up 2 bases; unmatched junction bases: 1. The CDR3 runs to 14 residues.

The gene calls are TRBV5-1 and TRBJ1-1, with D perhaps TRBD1 (5 bases). Trimming pared 0 bases from V and 10 bases from J, leaving 13 bases between. This CDR3 has 13 residues. Looked up from germline, CDR1 is SGHRS and CDR2 is YFSETQ. The CDR3 is CASSLGGGGTAFF. The CDR3 coding sequence is TGCGCCAGCAGCTTGGGGGGAGGTGGGACAGCTTTCTTT.